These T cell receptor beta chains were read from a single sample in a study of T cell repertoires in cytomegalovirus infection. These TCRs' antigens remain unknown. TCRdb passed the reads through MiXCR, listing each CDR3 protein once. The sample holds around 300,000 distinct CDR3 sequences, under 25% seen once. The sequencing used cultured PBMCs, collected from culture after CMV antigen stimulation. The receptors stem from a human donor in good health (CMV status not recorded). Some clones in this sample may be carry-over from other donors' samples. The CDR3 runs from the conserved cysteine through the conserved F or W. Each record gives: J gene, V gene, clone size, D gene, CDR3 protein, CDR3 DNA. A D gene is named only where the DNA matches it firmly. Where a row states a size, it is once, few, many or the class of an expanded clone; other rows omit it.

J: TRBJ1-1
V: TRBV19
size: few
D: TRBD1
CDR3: CASRQTGGGTEAFF
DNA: TGTGCCAGTAGGCAGACAGGGGGCGGAACTGAAGCTTTCTTT

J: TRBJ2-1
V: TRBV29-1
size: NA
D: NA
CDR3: CSVGWGLGNEQFF
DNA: TGCAGCGTTGGGTGGGGCCTGGGGAATGAGCAGTTCTTC

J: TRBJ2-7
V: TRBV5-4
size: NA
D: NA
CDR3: CASSLPRRSFEEQYF
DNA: TGTGCCAGCAGCTTGCCTAGGCGGAGCTTTGAAGAGCAGTACTTC

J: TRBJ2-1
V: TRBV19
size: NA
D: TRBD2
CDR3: CASSSGTSNNEQFF
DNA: TGTGCCAGTAGTTCAGGGACTAGCAACAATGAGCAGTTCTTC

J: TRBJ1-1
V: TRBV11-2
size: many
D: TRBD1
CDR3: CASSRSDRVNTEAFF
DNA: TGTGCCAGCAGCCGTTCGGACAGGGTGAACACTGAAGCTTTCTTT

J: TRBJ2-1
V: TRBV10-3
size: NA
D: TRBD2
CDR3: CAIRGPAGGPGNEQFF
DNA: TGTGCCATCAGGGGCCCAGCGGGAGGGCCGGGCAATGAGCAGTTCTTC

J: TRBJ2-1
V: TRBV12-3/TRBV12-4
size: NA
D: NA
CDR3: CASSRAGEQFF
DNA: TGTGCCAGCAGCCGCGCGGGGGAGCAGTTCTTC

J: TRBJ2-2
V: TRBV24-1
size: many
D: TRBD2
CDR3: CATSDSAGTSSGELFF
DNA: TGTGCCACCAGTGATTCAGCCGGGACTAGCTCCGGGGAGCTGTTTTTT

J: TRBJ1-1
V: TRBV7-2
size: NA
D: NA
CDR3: CASSLFAGMNTEAFF
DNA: TGTGCCAGCAGCTTATTCGCAGGGATGAACACTGAAGCTTTCTTT

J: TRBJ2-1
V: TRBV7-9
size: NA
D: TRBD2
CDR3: CASSLTASGRWGSYNEQFF
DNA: TGTGCCAGCAGCTTAACGGCTAGCGGGAGGTGGGGCTCCTACAATGAGCAGTTCTTC

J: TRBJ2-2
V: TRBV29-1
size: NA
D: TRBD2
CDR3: CSVTSRVGELFF
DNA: TGCAGCGTGACTAGCCGGGTCGGGGAGCTGTTTTTT

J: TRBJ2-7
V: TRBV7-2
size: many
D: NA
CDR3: CASSLIGRDEQYF
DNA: TGTGCCAGCAGCTTAATAGGCAGGGACGAGCAGTACTTC